The text below deals with one TCR beta chain. TCRdb reanalysed the PCR reads using MiXCR and keeps one entry per CDR3 protein. The sample lists more than 85,000 distinct CDR3 sequences; under 60% were seen once. The CDR3 covers 13 residues. V was cut by 5 bases and J by 4 bases, with 11 bases left in between. The germline gives CDR1 SEHNR, CDR2 FQNEAQ (reference sequence). The sample originates from a study of CDR3 diversity in severe acne. Sequenced input: blood. The sequence was obtained from a male donor with acne. The chain joins TRBV7-9 to TRBJ1-2; D gene uncertain. Here the CDR3 DNA reads TGTGCCAGCAGCCAACTTGACCTCTATGGCTACACCTTC. It yields the protein CASSQLDLYGYTF.